This TCR beta chain was found in a study of Tregs in tolerant kidney transplant recipients. Recipients received nonmyeloablative bone marrow transplants from related graft donors, with transient mixed chimerism. The CDR3 runs 16 residues. Germline CDR1 reads LGHNA; CDR2 reads YSLEER. V shed 4 bases and J 2 bases; nucleotides not matched to a gene: 9. Data came from immunoSEQ multiplex PCR; TCRdb stores just in-frame clones and leaves some out. This table holds tens of thousands of clones, roughly nine tenths found once. V and J are TRBV4-3 and TRBJ2-3; 7 bases map to TRBD1. The sequence came from a human patient who received a combined kidney and bone marrow transplant. Some T cells may trace back to the graft donor. The input for sequencing was CD4+ T cells from blood (PBMCs), taken 24 months after the transplant. This CDR3 is CASSPGQKHYTDTQYF. The CDR3 DNA follows: TGCGCCAGCAGCCCGGGACAGAAACACTACACAGATACGCAGTATTTT.